Below, 12 T cell receptor beta chains from the same sample are listed, as sequenced in a study of early T cells in non-severe SARS-CoV-2 infection (dated by TCRdb to the early 2020s). The method was 5' RACE. The sequencer was a NextSeq 500. The public reads were quality trimmed at Q25 with fastp and then assembled into clones with MiXCR by TCRdb, keeping productive beta chains. Entries that share a CDR3 protein sequence are merged under the most common genes and DNA. Counted in this sample were approximately 60,000 distinct CDR3 sequences; around 12% of them appeared once. The ten largest account for about 3% of the sample. The material sequenced was whole blood. The source is an adult who was a healthcare worker with PCR-confirmed SARS-CoV-2 infection or an uninfected control (not recorded which).

This clonotype appeared many times. This chain connects TRBV3-1 to TRBJ2-1, with a possible D match to TRBD2 (5 bases). V shed 3 bases and J shed 0 bases, with 9 bases lying between them. Germline V CDR1 and CDR2: LGHDT, YNNKEL (reference sequence). CDR3 length: 15 residues. The CDR3 reads CASSHGDSSYNEQFF. The CDR3 DNA sequence: TGTGCCAGCAGCCACGGGGATAGCTCCTACAATGAGCAGTTCTTC.

The chain joins TRBV30 to TRBJ2-1, with D possibly TRBD1 on 7 matching bases. The CDR3 covers 15 residues. Per germline, CDR1 GTSNPN and CDR2 SVGIG (reference sequence). Between the trimmed V and J ends, which lost 5 bases and 4 bases, there was a span of 18 bases. The CDR3 region is CAWGGGGQVYNEQFF. The CDR3, as DNA: TGTGCCTGGGGAGGGGGCGGACAGGTATACAATGAGCAGTTCTTC.

This clonotype was recorded a few times. The chain is built from TRBV29-1 and TRBJ1-1; D might be TRBD1 (6 bases). CDR1 and CDR2 from the germline V gene are SQVTM and ANQGSEA. The CDR3 is 13 amino acids. V was pared by 7 bases and J by 7 bases, with 19 bases between. Written as DNA, the CDR3 is TGCAGCGCCCGTCTGGGGGGGCAAGGTGAAGCTTTCTTT. Encoded protein: CSARLGGQGEAFF.

Many counts were recorded for this clonotype. V usage is TRBV5-4 and J usage is TRBJ1-1, with D perhaps matching TRBD1 (5 bases). Trimming removed 0 bases from V and 3 bases from J, with 9 bases in between. In germline, CDR1 is SGHNT, CDR2 YYREEE (reference sequence). The CDR3 sequence is 14 residues long. The CDR3 DNA sequence: TGTGCCAGCAGCTTGGCTTTGGGGGACACTGAAGCTTTCTTT. It codes for CASSLALGDTEAFF. The variable domain in full, completed from reference TRBV5-4 and TRBJ1-1, reads ETGVTQSPTHLIKTRGQQVTLRCSSQSGHNTVSWYQQALGQGPQFIFQYYREEENGRGNFPPRFSGLQFPNYSSELNVNALELDDSALYLCASSLALGDTEAFFGQGTRLTVV.

This clonotype was seen at least ten times. The CDR3 DNA reads as TGTGCCAGCAGTGAAGCGCGAAGGACTGAAGCTTTCTTT. Residues: CASSEARRTEAFF. This rearrangement joins TRBV6-1 to TRBJ1-1; D uncertain. The CDR3 has 13 residues. Germline CDR1 is MNHNS and CDR2 is SASEGT. The V and J ends lost 0 bases and 5 bases respectively, with 7 bases between them.

Comments on this clonotype: A clone one base away is much larger, so this may be a read error. The chain couples TRBV7-9 to TRBJ2-5, with a possible D match to TRBD1 (6 bases). The CDR3 sequence is 14 residues long. Trimming took 5 bases from V and 2 from J, leaving 12 bases between them. Germline CDR1 is SEHNR and CDR2 is FQNEAQ (reference sequence). The CDR3 sequence: CASSPWTVQETQYF. As DNA, the CDR3 is TGTGCCAGCAGCCCATGGACAGTTCAAGAGACCCAGTACTTC.

The table lists this clonotype with a few counts. This chain uses TRBV29-1 with TRBJ2-1; tentative D call: TRBD1 (6 bases). V lost 3 bases, J lost 9 bases, and 24 bases lay in between. Per the germline V gene, CDR1 is SQVTM and CDR2 is ANQGSEA. CDR3 length equals 16 residues. CDR3 nucleotides: TGCAGCGTTGACAAGCCGGGACACACGAAACCAAGTGAGCAGTTCTTC. This sequence encodes CSVDKPGHTKPSEQFF.

The chain carries TRBV10-3 and TRBJ1-1; 7 bases line up with TRBD1. Losses at the gene ends were 11 bases for V and 3 bases for J; bases not matched to a gene: 6. Germline lookup yields CDR1 ENHRY and CDR2 SYGVKD. This CDR3 has 12 residues. CDR3 residues: CASGTAYTEAFF. CDR3 coding DNA: TGTGCCTCCGGGACAGCGTACACTGAAGCTTTCTTT.

The rearrangement uses TRBV20-1 and TRBJ2-5, with TRBD1 matching 11 bases. The V gene's germline CDR1 is DFQATT and CDR2 SNEGSKA (reference sequence). V lost 4 bases, J lost 8 bases, and 12 bases stayed unmatched. The CDR3 sequence is 15 residues long. The CDR3 DNA reads TGCAGTGCTATGCCTTTTTCCGGGACAGGGGGTACCCAGTACTTC. Its translation: CSAMPFSGTGGTQYF.

The chain couples TRBV5-6 to TRBJ1-1; no definite D call. V was trimmed by 0 bases and J by 2 bases, leaving 11 bases between them. CDR3 length equals 15 residues. The germline gives CDR1 SGHDT, CDR2 YYEEEE. CDR3 amino acids: CASSLDGLGNTEAFF. The CDR3 coding sequence is TGTGCCAGCAGCTTGGACGGGCTGGGAAACACTGAAGCTTTCTTT.

As to this clonotype: A junction boundary mismatches the germline segment, possibly from a read error. V and J are TRBV12-3 or TRBV12-4 and TRBJ2-2; TRBD1 aligns across 9 bases. The CDR3 contains 16 residues. The CDR3: CASSLPGTGSPGDLFF. Here the CDR3 DNA reads TGTGCCAGCAGTCTCCCGGGGACAGGGTCCCCCGGGGACCTGTTTTTT.

This clonotype was observed at least ten times. The rearrangement joins TRBV29-1 to TRBJ2-3; 9 positions match TRBD1. The V gene's germline CDR1 is SQVTM and CDR2 ANQGSEA. V dropped 4 bases and J dropped 4; count of bases not matched to a gene: 6. The CDR3 covers 14 residues. CDR3: CSVGPGQGADTQYF. Here the CDR3 DNA reads TGCAGCGTTGGCCCGGGACAGGGTGCAGATACGCAGTATTTT.